This T cell receptor (beta chain) was documented in a study of blood T cell repertoires in COVID-19 (dated by TCRdb to 2020 to 2022). The study in broad terms: Samples covering the acute and convalescent phases of COVID-19 were provided by collaborators in the United States, Italy and Spain. The sample metadata nearly always contained a de-identified subject ID, COVID-19 status, age in years and sex. Deeply sampled blood TCRbeta repertoires from subjects exposed to, actively infected with, or recovered from COVID-19 were included in the dataset. The material from the prospective study consisted of cDNA or gDNA derived from T cells, B-cell-depleted T cells, or PBMCs. Samples came from the ongoing ImmuneRACE study (first 160 participants) plus 1,254 subjects from 6 global collaborators. HLA class I and class II types, where available, came from metadata supplied by the sample provider rather than from assay-based typing. The repertoires were made available in a free public database intended to serve as a resource for research on the immune response to SARS-CoV-2.

The immunoSEQ Assay, a bias-controlled multiplex PCR, was used to amplify TCRbeta CDR3 regions from genomic DNA. The paper's data handling went like this. Nucleated cell counts per sample were estimated from amplification of reference gene primers within the assay. To quantify the absolute abundance of each unique TCRbeta CDR3 rearrangement, sequence reads were collapsed and filtered. For each sample, productive Simpson clonality was calculated as the square root of Simpson's diversity index over productive rearrangements. The source is immuneACCESS, and TCRdb retained only in-frame sequences with V and J called. Part of the clones is not carried over; for the studies checked, unresolved V genes explain less than half of this, and the remainder is unexplained. That table gives V, J and clone size, and the DNA gave D and trimming. The sample contains about 80,000 clones, approximately 90% of them found a single time. The biggest ten clones account for 6% to 7.5% of the sample.

Overall study results and their limits: The quantity of clinical and demographic metadata differed by source and by participant and was supplied without curation.

The collaborating institutions used their own protocols to collect whole blood in K2EDTA tubes. For TCRbeta analysis, collaborators shipped samples in one of three forms: frozen whole blood, isolated PBMCs, or DNA extracted from either of those sample types. Points on this clone: This clone's antigen is unknown. The junction shows a germline mismatch at one end, possibly a read error.

Measured from the cysteine to the phenylalanine, the CDR3 is 17 residues long. This entry keeps only the CDR3 DNA: 51 bases, framed from base 1. As encoded in the germline V gene (reference sequence), CDR1 is LGHDT while CDR2 is YNNKEL. The clonotype comes from a woman older than 75 with acute or convalescent COVID-19. Sequenced material: peripheral blood. The rearranged segments are TRBV3-1 (or the pseudogene TRBV3-2) and TRBJ2-7; 14 central nucleotides agree with TRBD2. The DNA reads as follows: TGTGCCAGCAGTCAAGGGACTAGCGGGGGATCACTCTACGAGCAGTACTTC. Its protein product is CASSQGTSGGSLYEQYF.